This note documents a single T cell receptor (beta chain) sequence. Unmatched junction bases numbered 8, after V lost 4 bases and J lost 8 bases. In germline, CDR1 is SGHRS, CDR2 YFSETQ. CDR3 size: 15 residues. This entry is derived from a study of CD8 T cells in Susac syndrome. After extraction with the RNeasy kit, about 0.45 to 1 ug of the RNA was reverse transcribed using random hexamers. TCRdb re-analysed the immunoSEQ multiplex PCR reads in MiXCR, keeping a single row per CDR3 protein. Of about 76,000 distinct CDR3 sequences listed, approximately 94% were seen once; the top ten hold 0.45% to 0.55%.

This sequence originates from a human donor with Susac syndrome. This sequence joins TRBV5-1 and TRBJ2-4; 11 bases are a match to TRBD1. The sequenced material came from CD8+ T cells from PBMCs. The CDR3 is CASSDGQGASDIQYF. CDR3 nucleotides: TGCGCCAGCAGCGACGGACAGGGGGCATCTGACATTCAGTACTTC. Filled out from reference TRBV5-1 and TRBJ2-4, the complete variable domain reads KAGVTQTPRYLIKTRGQQVTLSCSPISGHRSVSWYQQTPGQGLQFLFEYFSETQRNKGNFPGRFSGRQFSNSRSEMNVSTLELGDSALYLCASSDGQGASDIQYFGAGTRLSVL.